These T cell receptor beta chains were read from a single sample in a study of shared clonotypes between healthy human individuals. Assay: immunoSEQ multiplex PCR; the TCRdb copy retains only in-frame clones and omits some. Here the sample spans some 1 million clones, around 74% being singletons. Input material: memory CD4+ T cells sorted from blood. These receptors were obtained from a man aged 18 to 29 in good health. The CDR3 runs from the conserved cysteine through the conserved F or W. The D gene is left open where the match is weak. Size is omitted from some rows. Given values are once, few, many or a class for expanded clones.

size | J | D | V | DNA | CDR3
- | TRBJ1-6 | - | TRBV5-8 | TGTGCCAGCCCCAGGGAGAATAATTCACCCCTCCACTTT | CASPRENNSPLHF
few | TRBJ1-1 | - | TRBV5-4 | TGTGCCAGCAGCCATACGATGGGGAGGACTGAAGCTTTCTTT | CASSHTMGRTEAFF
- | TRBJ2-5 | TRBD1 | TRBV6-1 | TGTGCCAGCCGAGTGACAGGGGCGGAGACCCAGTACTTC | CASRVTGAETQYF
- | TRBJ1-1 | - | TRBV27 | TGTGCCAGCAGTTTATCCCAACCCAGGGGCCAGGGGGAAGCTTTCTTT | CASSLSQPRGQGEAFF
- | TRBJ1-1 | - | TRBV5-1 | TGCGCCAGCAGCTCCACAGCGAACACTGAAGCTTTCTTT | CASSSTANTEAFF
- | TRBJ1-1 | TRBD1 | TRBV11-2 | TGTGCCAGCAGCTTTACCTCCTTTCGGGACAGTTCCACTGAAGCTTTCTTT | CASSFTSFRDSSTEAFF
- | TRBJ1-3 | - | TRBV7-2 | TGTGCCAGCAGCCCTCACAACCAGGGGAGTGGAAACACCATATATTTT | CASSPHNQGSGNTIYF
- | TRBJ1-2 | - | TRBV5-8 | TGTGCCAGCAGCTGGGCAGGCCGAATCGACTATGGCTACACCTTC | CASSWAGRIDYGYTF
once | TRBJ2-6 | - | TRBV11-3 | TGTGCCAGCAGCCTACCGTATCTTAAGGGCTCTGGGGCCAACGTCCTGACTTTC | CASSLPYLKGSGANVLTF
few | TRBJ2-1 | - | TRBV18 | TGTGCCAGCTCACCACGGGATCCCGGGGATCAGTTCTTC | CASSPRDPGDQFF
- | TRBJ1-4 | TRBD1 | TRBV10-2 | TGCGCCAGCAGTTCACAGGGGATTGGGGAAAAACTGTTTTTT | CASSSQGIGEKLFF
once | TRBJ2-2 | TRBD1 | TRBV18 | TGTGCCAGCTCACCAGTGAGGGGGCGAGGCACCGGGGAGCTGTTTTTT | CASSPVRGRGTGELFF
- | TRBJ2-1 | TRBD1 | TRBV19 | TGTGCCACCCTTGGGACAGGGCCGCTGAGAATGTTCTTC | CATLGTGPLRMFF
- | TRBJ1-6 | - | TRBV27 | TGTGCCAGCAGTGGCACGGGGGCCTATAATTCACCCCTCCACTTT | CASSGTGAYNSPLHF
- | TRBJ2-7 | - | TRBV10-1 | TGCGCCAGGGAGGCAGGCCCTCACTTC | CAREAGPHF
once | TRBJ1-3 | - | TRBV2 | TGTGCCAGCAGTGCTTTCATCGCGACTGGAAACACCATATATTTT | CASSAFIATGNTIYF
- | TRBJ1-1 | - | TRBV5-5 | TGTGCCAGCAGCTCCTCGTTGGACACTGAAGCTTTCTTT | CASSSSLDTEAFF
- | TRBJ2-5 | TRBD2 | TRBV5-1 | TGCGCCAGCACCTCTAGCGGGCGGAGCCAAGAGACCCAGTACTTC | CASTSSGRSQETQYF
- | TRBJ2-3 | - | TRBV7-8 | TGTGCCAGCAGCTCGTTGGGCCGGGGGAGCACAGATACGCAGTATTTT | CASSSLGRGSTDTQYF
few | TRBJ1-4 | - | TRBV7-9 | TGTGCCAGCAGCTCTTCCTCCCTCAAAGGACTGTTTTTT | CASSSSSLKGLFF
few | TRBJ1-1 | - | TRBV7-9 | TGTGCCAGCAGCTTAGTTTGGGCAGCCAACACTGAAGCTTTCTTT | CASSLVWAANTEAFF
- | TRBJ2-5 | TRBD2 | TRBV10-3 | TGTGCCAGTAACAGCGGGGGCCAAGAGACCCAGTACTTC | CASNSGGQETQYF
- | TRBJ2-2 | - | TRBV7-6 | TGTGCCAGCAGCTTAGTAGTAGGACAGAAGAACACCGGGGAGCTGTTTTTT | CASSLVVGQKNTGELFF
- | TRBJ2-5 | TRBD1 | TRBV10-3 | TGTGCCACCGGGACAGGGGATACAGAGACCCAGTACTTC | CATGTGDTETQYF
- | TRBJ2-1 | TRBD2 | TRBV19 | TGTGCCAGCAAGGGACTAGCGGTTACGAATGAGCAGTTCTTC | CASKGLAVTNEQFF